This TCR beta chain was recorded in a study of shared clonotypes between healthy human individuals. Looking at the study overall: The study used three CD4 naive, three CD4 memory, two CD8 naive and one CD8 memory plate per donor. General study points: Exclusively blood specimens were collected; tissue repertoires likely differ.

The authors loaded 200 ng DNA, 25,000 to 30,000 T cell genomes, into sorted-subset replicate PCRs. The protocol was immunoSEQ multiplex PCR, while the TCRdb copy is restricted to in-frame clones and leaves out a portion. The sample has over a million clones; approximately 98% are singletons. A note on this clone: The antigen remains undetermined.

V gave up 3 bases and J gave up 7 bases; unmatched junction bases: 17. This CDR3 is built from 17 residues. CDR1 is SGHNT, CDR2 YYREEE, per germline (reference sequence). This TCR was recovered from a man aged 30 to 39 in good health. Sequencing was performed on naive CD4+ T cells sorted from blood. Subset given: CD45RA+ positively selected. The chain employs TRBV5-4 and TRBJ2-5; TRBD2 aligns across 8 bases. CDR3 in amino acids: CASSSQRREDFPRTQYF. The CDR3, as DNA: TGTGCCAGCAGCTCACAAAGGCGGGAGGATTTCCCCCGGACCCAGTACTTC. Based on the CDR3 plus reference TRBV5-4 and TRBJ2-5, the full variable domain is ETGVTQSPTHLIKTRGQQVTLRCSSQSGHNTVSWYQQALGQGPQFIFQYYREEENGRGNFPPRFSGLQFPNYSSELNVNALELDDSALYLCASSSQRREDFPRTQYFGPGTRLLVL.